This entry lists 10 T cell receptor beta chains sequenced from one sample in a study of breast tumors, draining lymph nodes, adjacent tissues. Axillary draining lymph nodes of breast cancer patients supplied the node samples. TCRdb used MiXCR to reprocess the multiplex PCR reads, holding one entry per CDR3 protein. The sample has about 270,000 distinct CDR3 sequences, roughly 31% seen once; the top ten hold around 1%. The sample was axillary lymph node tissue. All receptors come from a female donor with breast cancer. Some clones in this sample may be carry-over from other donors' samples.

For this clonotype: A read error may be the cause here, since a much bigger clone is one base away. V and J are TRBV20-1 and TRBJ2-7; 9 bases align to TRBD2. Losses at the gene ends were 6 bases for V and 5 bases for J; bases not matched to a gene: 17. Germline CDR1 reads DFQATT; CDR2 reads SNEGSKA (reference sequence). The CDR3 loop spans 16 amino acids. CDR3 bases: TGCAGTGCCTATGTGACTAGCGGAGCTCCTCCCCACGAGCAGTACTTC. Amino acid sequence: CSAYVTSGAPPHEQYF.

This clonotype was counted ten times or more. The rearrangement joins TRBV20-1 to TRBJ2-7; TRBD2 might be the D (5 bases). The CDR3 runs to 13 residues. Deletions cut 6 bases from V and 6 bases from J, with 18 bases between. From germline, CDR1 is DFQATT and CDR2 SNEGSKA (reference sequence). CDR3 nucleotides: TGCAGTGCCGCTAGCTTTACTCCCTCCGAGCAGTACTTC. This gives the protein CSAASFTPSEQYF.

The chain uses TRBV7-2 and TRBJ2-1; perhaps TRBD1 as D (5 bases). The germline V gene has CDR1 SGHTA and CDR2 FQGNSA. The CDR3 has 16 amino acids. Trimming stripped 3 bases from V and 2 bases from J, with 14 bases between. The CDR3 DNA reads TGTGCCAGCAGCTTTTTGGGGCAAACTCCCTACAATGAGCAGTTCTTC. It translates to CASSFLGQTPYNEQFF.

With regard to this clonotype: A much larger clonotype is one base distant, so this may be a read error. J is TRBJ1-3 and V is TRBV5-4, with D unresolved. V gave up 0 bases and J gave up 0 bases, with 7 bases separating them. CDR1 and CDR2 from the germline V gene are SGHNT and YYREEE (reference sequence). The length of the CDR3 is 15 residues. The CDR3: CASSLGGPSGNTIYF. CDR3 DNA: TGTGCCAGCAGCTTGGGCGGGCCCTCTGGAAACACCATATATTTT.

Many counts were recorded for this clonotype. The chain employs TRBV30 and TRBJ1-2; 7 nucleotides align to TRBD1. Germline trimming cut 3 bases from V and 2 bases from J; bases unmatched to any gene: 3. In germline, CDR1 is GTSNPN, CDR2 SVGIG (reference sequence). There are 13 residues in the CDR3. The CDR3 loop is CAWSSGGNYGYTF. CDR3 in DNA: TGTGCCTGGAGCTCAGGGGGGAACTATGGCTACACCTTC.

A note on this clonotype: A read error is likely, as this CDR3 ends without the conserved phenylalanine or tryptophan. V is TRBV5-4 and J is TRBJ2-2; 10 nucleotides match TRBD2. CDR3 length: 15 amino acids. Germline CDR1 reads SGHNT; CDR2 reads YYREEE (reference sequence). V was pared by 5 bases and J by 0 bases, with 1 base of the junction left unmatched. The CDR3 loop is CASRLAGTNTGELFS. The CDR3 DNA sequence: TGTGCCAGCAGACTAGCGGGGACGAACACCGGGGAGCTGTTTTCT.

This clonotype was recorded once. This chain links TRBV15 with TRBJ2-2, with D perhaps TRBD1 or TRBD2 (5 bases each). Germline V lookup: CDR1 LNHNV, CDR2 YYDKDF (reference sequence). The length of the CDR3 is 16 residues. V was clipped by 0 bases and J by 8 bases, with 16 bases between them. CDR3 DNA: TGTGCCACCAGCAGAGATTGGGGGAATCACCGGGGGGAGCTGTTTTTT. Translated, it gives CATSRDWGNHRGELFF.

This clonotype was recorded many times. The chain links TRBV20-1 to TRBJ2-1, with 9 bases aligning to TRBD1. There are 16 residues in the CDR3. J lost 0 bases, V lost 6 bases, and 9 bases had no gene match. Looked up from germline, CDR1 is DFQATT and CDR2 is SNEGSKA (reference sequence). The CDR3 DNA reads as TGCAGTGCCCCCGACAGGGGGAGAAGCTCCTACAATGAGCAGTTCTTC. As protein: CSAPDRGRSSYNEQFF.

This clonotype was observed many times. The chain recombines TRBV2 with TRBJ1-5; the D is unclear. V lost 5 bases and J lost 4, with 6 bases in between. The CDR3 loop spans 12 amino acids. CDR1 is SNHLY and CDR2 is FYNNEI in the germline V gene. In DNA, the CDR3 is TGTGCCAGCAGTCCCGATAATCAGCCCCAGCATTTT. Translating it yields CASSPDNQPQHF.

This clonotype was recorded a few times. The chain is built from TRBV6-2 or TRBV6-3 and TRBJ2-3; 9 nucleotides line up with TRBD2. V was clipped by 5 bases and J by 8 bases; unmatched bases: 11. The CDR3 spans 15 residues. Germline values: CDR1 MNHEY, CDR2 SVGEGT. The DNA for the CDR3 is TGTGCCAGCAGTGTAGCGGGAGACCCACCATCTACGCAGTATTTT. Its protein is CASSVAGDPPSTQYF.